This T cell receptor beta chain is drawn from a study of human T cells and chemical hapten exposure. Study information: Patients were mainly female, each with alopecia areata, totalis or universalis.

CDR3 length: 15 amino acids. V lost 3 bases to trimming and J lost 0 bases, with 12 bases between them. CDR1 DFQATT and CDR2 SNEGSKA come from the germline V gene (reference sequence). Indicated time point: patch test 1, 2 weeks after DPC sensitization. Noted treatment: therapeutic diphenylcyclopropenone sensitization with weekly scalp DPC. The drawing of blood occurred before each patch test was applied. Unique molecular identifiers were attached to individual cDNA molecules during library preparation. TCRdb independently ran MiXCR on the RACE reads; one entry per CDR3 protein. Seen here are 300,000 to 350,000 distinct CDR3 sequences, about 7% observed once, and the top ten hold 8.4%.

The chain has TRBV20-1 and TRBJ1-5; a possible D gene is TRBD1 (5 bases). The clonotype comes from a woman between 18 and 30 years old with alopecia areata. Some clones in this sample may be carry-over from other donors' samples. The material was whole blood, obtained in connection with sensitization to the hapten diphenylcyclopropenone (DPC). CDR3 DNA: TGCAGTGCTAGTGGGGCGGAGTATAGCAATCAGCCCCAGCATTTT. Its translation: CSASGAEYSNQPQHF.